This TCR beta chain was observed in a study of T-cell reconstitution after alpha-beta-depleted transplantation in children. Whole-study results and caveats: Expanded graft clones numbering several hundred reportedly gave rise to alpha-beta T cells about two months after transplant. Several patients had high TCRbeta diversity at day 60; it came from surviving recipient T cells and thymic progenitors.

On this clonotype: As yet, its antigen is unknown.

TCRbeta library construction was performed incorporating unique molecular identifiers. Each CDR3 protein is one row after TCRdb ran MiXCR on the PCR reads. The table has 550,000 to 600,000 distinct CDR3 sequences, 20% to 25% seen once. Germline assignment: CDR1 SEHNR and CDR2 FQNEAQ (reference sequence). The ends were cut back, 5 bases at V and 4 bases at J, with 12 bases in the middle. The CDR3 totals 14 residues. The receptor was isolated from a boy in the first two years of life who had a stem cell transplant for acute myeloid leukemia, so the T cells may come from the graft donor. This chain connects TRBV7-9 to TRBJ2-1; no clear D gene. The sequences come from PBMCs, mostly from graft donor cells, collected 360 days after TCRalphabeta/CD19-depleted stem cell transplant. The CDR3 DNA is TGTGCCAGCAGCAACACCGCCTGGTACAATGAGCAGTTCTTC. Amino acid sequence: CASSNTAWYNEQFF. The complete variable domain, with remaining parts taken from reference TRBV7-9 and TRBJ2-1, reads DTGVSQNPRHKITKRGQNVTFRCDPISEHNRLYWYRQTLGQGPEFLTYFQNEAQLEKSRLLSDRFSAERPKGSFSTLEIQRTEQGDSAMYLCASSNTAWYNEQFFGPGTRLTVL.